A single T cell receptor (beta chain) is shown here with its context. The target antigen is unknown. The record originates from a study of CD8+ T cells in alopecia areata. Study at large: Twice a day, 5 to 10 mg of oral tofacitinib was administered to treated patients. Study findings and constraints: Scalp clonality, together with expanded CD8+ clones among the top 100, fell significantly with tofacitinib. Persistence during tofacitinib was seen for many expanded lesional clones in scalp and blood.

Treatment defined: oral pan-JAK inhibitor, 5-10 mg twice daily. PBMCs provided sorted CD4+ and CD8+ T cells. Germline lookup yields CDR1 SGHTA and CDR2 FQGTGA. The CDR3 consists of 16 residues. With 1 base removed from V and 5 bases from J, the gap between germline ends came to 17 bases. RNA, once extracted, was reverse transcribed into cDNA for use as the sequencing template. This table comes from immunoSEQ multiplex PCR, and its TCRdb copy is limited to in-frame clones, with some not included. This table holds fewer than 250,000 clones, 60% found once. The origin of this receptor is a human donor with alopecia areata. J is TRBJ1-1 and V is TRBV7-3; perhaps TRBD1 as D (5 bases). Source: CD4+ T cells sorted from blood, taken at week 24, from a patient treated with tofacitinib. DNA for the CDR3: TGTGCCAGCAGCTTAATCGCGCTCGGGGGGGAAACTGAAGCTTTCTTT. It translates to CASSLIALGGETEAFF.